This record looks at one T cell receptor (beta chain) sequence and its context. CDR1 is SGHVS and CDR2 is FNYEAQ in the germline V gene. Between the trimmed V and J ends, which lost 2 bases and 2 bases, there was a span of 20 bases. The CDR3 is 18 residues long. The sample belongs to a study of shared clonotypes between healthy human individuals. Per the original methods: Filtering differed because ImmunoSEQ produced junction-only sequences that carried no quality scores. Data came from immunoSEQ multiplex PCR; TCRdb stores just in-frame clones and leaves some out. The V and J calls and the clone size are those of that table, but D and trimming were determined from the DNA. Of about 2.1 million clones in the sample, just over 90% are singletons; the top ten hold 1.5% to 2%. CD45RO-negative CD8 cells positively selected for CCR7 made up the naive population, which excluded terminally differentiated effector memory CD45RA+ cells. Only Caucasian adults living in Nashville, Tennessee served as donors.

The sample consisted of naive CD8+ T cells from PBMCs. The chain couples TRBV7-6 to TRBJ2-3; D unresolved. This TCR was sampled from a man between 18 and 35 years old in good health. Some clones in this sample may be carry-over from other donors' samples. The CDR3 spells CASSLFSGGWRNTDTQYF. CDR3 sequence (DNA): TGTGCCAGCAGCTTATTTTCTGGTGGGTGGCGGAACACAGATACGCAGTATTTT. Using reference TRBV7-6 and TRBJ2-3 for the parts outside the CDR3, the full variable domain is GAGVSQSPRYKVTKRGQDVALRCDPISGHVSLYWYRQALGQGPEFLTYFNYEAQQDKSGLPNDRFSAERPEGSISTLTIQRTEQRDSAMYRCASSLFSGGWRNTDTQYFGPGTRLTVL.